This TCR beta chain was retrieved from a study of memory CD8 T cells in hepatitis C reinfection. Time point described: late/post reinfection, 12 to 24 weeks after detection. The sorted cells went straight to TCR sequencing with no prior in vitro expansion. TCRdb's table, derived via immunoSEQ multiplex PCR, lists solely in-frame clones and lacks some. The profile shows about 46,000 clones, nearly 90% of them singletons. This CDR3 has 12 amino acids. Germline V gene lookup returns CDR1 ENHRY and CDR2 SYGVKD. Trimming left V 6 bases short and J 8 bases short, with 8 bases between. What was sequenced was naive CD8+ T cells sorted from blood. The receptor comes from a man in his late teens or twenties with hepatitis C virus infection. This rearrangement joins TRBV10-3 to TRBJ1-6; unclear D gene. CDR3: CAIREGDSPLHF. The CDR3 region has the DNA TGTGCCATCAGAGAAGGAGATTCACCCCTCCACTTT.